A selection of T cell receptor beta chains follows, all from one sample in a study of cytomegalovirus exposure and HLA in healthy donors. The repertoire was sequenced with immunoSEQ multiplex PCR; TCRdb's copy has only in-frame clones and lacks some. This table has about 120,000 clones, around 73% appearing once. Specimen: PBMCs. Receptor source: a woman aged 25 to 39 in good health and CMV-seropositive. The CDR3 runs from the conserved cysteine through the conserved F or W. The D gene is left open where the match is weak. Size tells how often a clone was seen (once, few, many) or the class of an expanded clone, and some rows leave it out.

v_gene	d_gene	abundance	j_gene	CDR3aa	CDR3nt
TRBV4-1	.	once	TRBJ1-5	CASSQGGAFNQPQHF	TGCGCCAGCAGCCAAGGTGGGGCCTTCAATCAGCCCCAGCATTTT
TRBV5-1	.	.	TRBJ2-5	CASRDDSNQETQYF	TGCGCCAGCAGAGATGACAGTAATCAAGAGACCCAGTACTTC
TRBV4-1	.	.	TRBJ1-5	CASSQVPGNQPQHF	TGCGCCAGCAGCCAAGTCCCGGGGAATCAGCCCCAGCATTTT
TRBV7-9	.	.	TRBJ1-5	CASSLGQSQPQHF	TGTGCCAGCAGCTTAGGCCAGTCTCAGCCCCAGCATTTT
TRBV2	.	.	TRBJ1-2	CASSKTVYYGYTF	TGTGCCAGCAGTAAGACAGTGTACTATGGCTACACCTTC
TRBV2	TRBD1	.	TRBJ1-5	CASSGDRVDNQPQHF	TGTGCCAGCAGTGGAGACAGGGTCGACAATCAGCCCCAGCATTTT
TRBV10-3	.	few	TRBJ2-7	CAISPDRISYEQYF	TGTGCCATCAGCCCCGACAGAATCTCCTACGAGCAGTACTTC
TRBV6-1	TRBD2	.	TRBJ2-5	CASSEGWASGGPYQETQYF	TGTGCCAGCAGTGAAGGATGGGCTAGCGGGGGGCCGTACCAAGAGACCCAGTACTTC
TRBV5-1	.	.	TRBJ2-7	CASSFGSEGIYEQYF	TGCGCCAGCAGCTTTGGCTCGGAGGGGATCTACGAGCAGTACTTC
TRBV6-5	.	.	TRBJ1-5	CASSYGGFNQPQHF	TGTGCCAGCAGTTACGGGGGCTTCAATCAGCCCCAGCATTTT
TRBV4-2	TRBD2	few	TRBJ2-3	CASSGMAGVADTQYF	TGTGCCAGCAGCGGCATGGCGGGAGTTGCGGATACGCAGTATTTT
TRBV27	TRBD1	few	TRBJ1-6	CASMQGGSPLHF	TGTGCCAGCATGCAGGGGGGTTCACCCCTCCACTTT
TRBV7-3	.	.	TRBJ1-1	CASSPSAGDLTEAFF	TGTGCCAGCAGCCCTTCGGCAGGGGACCTCACTGAAGCTTTCTTT
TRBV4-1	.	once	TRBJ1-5	CASSQDEINQPQHF	TGCGCCAGCAGCCAAGATGAGATTAATCAGCCCCAGCATTTT
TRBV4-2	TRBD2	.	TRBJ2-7	CASSRSGREYEQYF	TGTGCCAGCAGCCGTAGCGGGAGGGAATACGAGCAGTACTTC
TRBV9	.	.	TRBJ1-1	CASSVDGDNTEAFF	TGTGCCAGCAGCGTAGACGGGGATAACACTGAAGCTTTCTTT
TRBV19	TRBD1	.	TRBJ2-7	CASSYGTVTSEQYF	TGTGCCAGTAGTTACGGGACAGTGACGTCCGAGCAGTACTTC
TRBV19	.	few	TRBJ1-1	CASKEAGNTEAFF	TGTGCCAGTAAGGAGGCTGGAAACACTGAAGCTTTCTTT
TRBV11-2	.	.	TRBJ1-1	CASSPWGFDTEAFF	TGTGCCAGCAGTCCGTGGGGCTTTGACACTGAAGCTTTCTTT
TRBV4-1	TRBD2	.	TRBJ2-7	CASSQGLAGAYEQYF	TGCGCCAGCAGCCAAGGGCTAGCGGGAGCCTACGAGCAGTACTTC
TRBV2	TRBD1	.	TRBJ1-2	CASKPGQGSVGGYTF	TGTGCCAGCAAACCGGGACAGGGGTCAGTCGGTGGCTACACCTTC
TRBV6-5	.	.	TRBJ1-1	CASLLNRNTEAFF	TGTGCCAGCCTCCTTAACAGGAACACTGAAGCTTTCTTT
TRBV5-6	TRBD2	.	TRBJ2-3	CASSLRLIAGASSTDTQYF	TGTGCCAGCAGCTTGAGATTAATAGCGGGGGCCTCTAGCACAGATACGCAGTATTTT
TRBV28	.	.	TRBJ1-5	CASSLQGGVGNQPQHF	TGTGCCAGCAGTTTGCAGGGAGGGGTGGGCAATCAGCCCCAGCATTTT
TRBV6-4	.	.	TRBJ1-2	CASSINGGGSAYGYTF	TGTGCCAGCAGCATTAATGGGGGAGGGAGCGCCTATGGCTACACCTTC
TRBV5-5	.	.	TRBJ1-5	CASSLGWGGNSNQPQHF	TGTGCCAGCAGCCTCGGGTGGGGGGGCAATAGCAATCAGCCCCAGCATTTT
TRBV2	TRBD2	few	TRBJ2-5	CASSELILAGIQETQYF	TGTGCCAGCAGTGAATTGATCCTAGCGGGGATACAAGAGACCCAGTACTTC
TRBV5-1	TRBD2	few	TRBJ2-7	CASSPGGASSYEQYF	TGCGCCAGCAGCCCGGGAGGGGCCAGCTCCTACGAGCAGTACTTC
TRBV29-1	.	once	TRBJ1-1	CSLRGTGNTEAFF	TGCAGCCTTAGAGGGACTGGGAACACTGAAGCTTTCTTT
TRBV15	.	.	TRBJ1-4	CATSSQGPPSAEKLFF	TGTGCCACCAGTTCCCAGGGGCCCCCGTCGGCTGAAAAACTGTTTTTT
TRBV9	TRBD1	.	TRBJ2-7	CASSEGQVDEQYF	TGTGCCAGCAGCGAGGGACAGGTGGACGAGCAGTACTTC
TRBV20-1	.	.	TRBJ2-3	CSAPVGVTQYF	TGCAGTGCTCCCGTAGGGGTCACGCAGTATTTT
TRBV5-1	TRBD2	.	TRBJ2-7	CASSLTSPSGVREQYF	TGCGCCAGCAGCCTCACCTCGCCTAGCGGGGTTCGTGAGCAGTACTTC
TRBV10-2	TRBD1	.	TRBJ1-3	CASSEDRDSGNTIYF	TGCGCCAGCAGTGAGGACAGGGATTCTGGAAACACCATATATTTT
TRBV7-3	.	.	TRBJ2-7	CASSPSPQGLQTFNSSYEQYF	TGTGCCAGCAGCCCCTCCCCCCAGGGGCTGCAGACTTTTAATTCCTCCTACGAGCAGTACTTC
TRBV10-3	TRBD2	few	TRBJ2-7	CAISESGKSGKSSYEQYF	TGTGCCATCAGTGAATCGGGAAAGAGCGGGAAATCCTCCTACGAGCAGTACTTC
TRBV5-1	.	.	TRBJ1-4	CASRPTLGNNEKLFF	TGCGCCAGCAGACCCACACTCGGGAATAATGAAAAACTGTTTTTT
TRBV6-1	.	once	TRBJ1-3	CASSEFSGGDSGNTIYF	TGTGCCAGCAGTGAATTCTCGGGGGGCGACTCTGGAAACACCATATATTTT
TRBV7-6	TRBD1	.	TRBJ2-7	CASSLGSQGHYEQYF	TGTGCCAGCAGCCTAGGGTCACAGGGGCACTACGAGCAGTACTTC
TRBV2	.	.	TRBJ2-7	CASSEGNQGFHEQYF	TGTGCCAGCAGTGAGGGTAATCAGGGTTTCCACGAGCAGTACTTC
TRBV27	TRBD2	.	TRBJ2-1	CASSLRIRTSGGDRFNEQFF	TGTGCCAGCAGTTTACGTATTAGGACTAGCGGGGGGGACCGCTTCAATGAGCAGTTCTTC
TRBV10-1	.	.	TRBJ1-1	CASSEIRDTEAFF	TGCGCCAGCAGTGAGATCCGAGACACTGAAGCTTTCTTT
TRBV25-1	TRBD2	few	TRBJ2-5	CASTRGRGSIQETQYF	TGTGCCAGCACCCGGGGGAGGGGCTCAATTCAAGAGACCCAGTACTTC
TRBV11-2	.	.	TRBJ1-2	CASSLGPGGGYTF	TGTGCCAGCAGCTTAGGCCCGGGGGGAGGCTACACCTTC
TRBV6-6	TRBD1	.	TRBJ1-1	CATRTGRNTEAFF	TGTGCCACCCGGACAGGACGGAACACTGAAGCTTTCTTT
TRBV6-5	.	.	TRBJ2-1	CASSDRNRNEQFF	TGTGCCAGCAGTGACAGGAATCGCAATGAGCAGTTCTTC
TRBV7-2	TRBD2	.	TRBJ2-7	CASSQMGGSSYEQYF	TGTGCCAGCAGCCAGATGGGGGGGAGCTCCTACGAGCAGTACTTC
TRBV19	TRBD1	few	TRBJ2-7	CASSIDRVSNTYEQYF	TGTGCCAGTAGTATCGACAGGGTTAGTAACACCTACGAGCAGTACTTC
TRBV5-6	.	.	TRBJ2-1	CASSLYGIYNEQFF	TGTGCCAGCAGCTTGTACGGGATCTACAATGAGCAGTTCTTC
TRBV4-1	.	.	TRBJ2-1	CASSQVPLGTPYNEQFF	TGCGCCAGCAGCCAAGTTCCGCTAGGCACTCCGTACAATGAGCAGTTCTTC
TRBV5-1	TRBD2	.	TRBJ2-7	CASRGLAGSAYEQYF	TGCGCCAGCAGGGGACTAGCGGGGAGTGCCTACGAGCAGTACTTC
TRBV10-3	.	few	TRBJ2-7	CAISEVGDRSSYEQYF	TGTGCCATCAGTGAAGTTGGTGACAGGAGCTCCTACGAGCAGTACTTC
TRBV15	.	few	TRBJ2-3	CATSSPRDTTPTDTQYF	TGTGCCACCAGCTCTCCCCGGGACACAACCCCCACAGATACGCAGTATTTT
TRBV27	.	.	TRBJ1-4	CASAVYRDNEKLFF	TGTGCCAGCGCCGTTTACAGGGATAATGAAAAACTGTTTTTT
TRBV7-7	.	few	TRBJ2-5	CASSLGSAGPGETQYF	TGTGCTAGCAGCTTAGGATCGGCAGGGCCCGGGGAGACCCAGTACTTC